The rows below give T cell receptor beta chains drawn from one sample of a study of blood T cell repertoires in COVID-19. Generated by immunoSEQ multiplex PCR, the TCRdb table keeps only in-frame clones and is missing some. The data hold approximately 220,000 clones, with roughly 85% observed a single time. Input material: PBMCs or T cells enriched from blood (not recorded which). The receptors were gathered from a woman aged 40 to 55 who had been exposed to COVID-19. CDR3s include the opening cysteine and the closing phenylalanine or tryptophan. D genes are given only for firm matches. Size values are once, few and many counts, or a class for expanded clones, and some rows have none.

clone_size	v_call	j_call	d_call	cdr3_nt	cdr3_aa
-	TRBV2	TRBJ1-4	-	TGTGCCAGCATGGTGAGGGCGCGGAATGAAAAACTGTTTTTT	CASMVRARNEKLFF
-	TRBV7-3	TRBJ1-1	-	TGTGCCAGCAGCTCTCAGAAGAACACTGAAGCTTTCTTT	CASSSQKNTEAFF
-	TRBV19	TRBJ1-5	-	TGTGCCAGTAGCCCCCCCGGAGGGAGTAGCAATCAGCCCCAGCATTTT	CASSPPGGSSNQPQHF
-	TRBV12-2	TRBJ1-2	-	TGTGCAAGTCGCCCCGCTTTCGGGGGAACTAACTATGGCTACACCTTC	CASRPAFGGTNYGYTF
-	TRBV19	TRBJ1-1	-	TGTGCCAGTACCGGGGAGTACACTGAAGCTTTCTTT	CASTGEYTEAFF
-	TRBV14	TRBJ2-3	TRBD2	TGTGCCAGCAGCCAAGAGGGGGGACTAGCGGGGCTAGATACGCAGTATTTT	CASSQEGGLAGLDTQYF
-	TRBV7-9	TRBJ1-4	TRBD1	TGTGCCAGCAGCTTACGCCCGGGGCAGGGGGTAGAAAATGAAAAACTGTTTTTT	CASSLRPGQGVENEKLFF
-	TRBV12-3/TRBV12-4	TRBJ1-1	-	TGTGCCAGCAGTTTTGGGGGCACGACTGAAGCTTTCTTT	CASSFGGTTEAFF
-	TRBV30	TRBJ1-4	TRBD1	TGTGCCTGGGGACAGGGAGGTAATGAAAAACTGTTTTTT	CAWGQGGNEKLFF
-	TRBV6-6	TRBJ1-5	-	TGTGCCAGCAGTAACCAGGGAAACCAGCCCCAGCATTTT	CASSNQGNQPQHF
few	TRBV3-1/TRBV3-2	TRBJ1-3	-	TGTGCCAGCAGCCAAGTCTGGGGCCTTGGAAACACCATATATTTT	CASSQVWGLGNTIYF
once	TRBV4-1	TRBJ2-3	TRBD1	TGCGCCAGCAGCCTCGAGGACAGGGCAACAGATACGCAGTATTTT	CASSLEDRATDTQYF
-	TRBV9	TRBJ2-7	-	TGTGCCAGCAGCCCCACGACTGAAACCTACGAGCAGTACTTC	CASSPTTETYEQYF
-	TRBV7-2	TRBJ1-1	-	TGTGCCAGCAGCTTAGGAGAGGACAGCGAAGCTTTCTTT	CASSLGEDSEAFF
-	TRBV27	TRBJ2-7	-	TGTGCCAGCAGTTTCGGAGGACCTCAGCACGAGCAGTACTTC	CASSFGGPQHEQYF
-	TRBV30	TRBJ1-2	TRBD1	TGTGCCTTCGGGACAGGGGCCTATGGCTACACCTTC	CAFGTGAYGYTF
-	TRBV7-9	TRBJ1-2	-	TGTGCCAGCAGCTTAGGAGGGGAGGGCTATGGCTACACCTTC	CASSLGGEGYGYTF
few	TRBV6-5	TRBJ1-5	TRBD1	TGTGCCAGCAGTTATGACAGGGATAGCAATCAGCCCCAGCATTTT	CASSYDRDSNQPQHF
-	TRBV7-9	TRBJ2-1	TRBD1	TGTGCCAGCAGCCTGGGGACAGGGATGAGTAATGAGCAGTTCTTC	CASSLGTGMSNEQFF
-	TRBV9	TRBJ1-2	-	TGTGCCAGCAGCGTGGAAGGGGCCTATGGCTACACCTTC	CASSVEGAYGYTF
-	TRBV7-9	TRBJ1-2	TRBD1	TGTGCCAGCAGCTCTCCGGGACAGGAGAGTGGCTACACCTTC	CASSSPGQESGYTF
-	TRBV6-6	TRBJ1-6	-	TGTGCCAGCAGTTACCAGGGTTCGCTTCTTTCACCCCTCCACTTT	CASSYQGSLLSPLHF
-	TRBV6-4	TRBJ2-3	TRBD2	TGTGCCAGCAGTGAGGGCGGGGGGGCAGCAGATACGCAGTATTTT	CASSEGGGAADTQYF
once	TRBV6-5	TRBJ1-1	-	TGTGCCAGCAGTTACCATGCCCCGGGGGGCCTCACTGAAGCTTTCTTT	CASSYHAPGGLTEAFF
-	TRBV6-6	TRBJ1-6	-	TGTGCCAGCAGTTACTCGAGAGGGGGAAATAATTCACCCCTCCACTTT	CASSYSRGGNNSPLHF
few	TRBV12-5	TRBJ1-1	TRBD1	TGTGCTAGTGGTCTCAGGGACAGGAGTGAAGCTTTCTTT	CASGLRDRSEAFF
-	TRBV4-3	TRBJ1-2	TRBD1	TGCGCCAGCAGCCAAGCTTACACAGGGGACGCCTATGGCTACACCTTC	CASSQAYTGDAYGYTF
-	TRBV4-1	TRBJ1-6	-	TGCGCCAGCAGCCAAGCTGTATCCTATAATTCACCCCTCCACTTT	CASSQAVSYNSPLHF
-	TRBV4-2	TRBJ1-4	-	TGTGCCAGCAGCCAACAAGTAAATCTAGGGTTGGGGGGTGAAAAACTGTTTTTT	CASSQQVNLGLGGEKLFF
-	TRBV27	TRBJ1-2	TRBD1	TGTGCCAGCAGATCCTTCTGGCGGGCGGGACAGGCCCAGGGCTACACCTTC	CASRSFWRAGQAQGYTF
few	TRBV14	TRBJ1-3	-	TGTGCCAGCAGCCGGACAGTCGACAGCATATATTTT	CASSRTVDSIYF
-	TRBV4-2	TRBJ1-1	-	TGTGCCAGCAGCCACGACAGACACACTGAAGCTTTCTTT	CASSHDRHTEAFF
-	TRBV5-3	TRBJ1-6	-	TGTGCCAGACCGGAACGGGGAAGGGCTAGAAATTCACCCCTCCACTTT	CARPERGRARNSPLHF
-	TRBV19	TRBJ1-1	-	TGTGCCAGTAGAGGTTGGGGAGAGAACACTGAAGCTTTCTTT	CASRGWGENTEAFF
-	TRBV9	TRBJ1-3	-	TGTGCCAGCAGCGACAGCTCCAGCTCTGGAAACACCATATATTTT	CASSDSSSSGNTIYF
-	TRBV19	TRBJ1-5	-	TGTGCCAGCAGGGGCCCCTGGGGTCAGCCCCAGCATTTT	CASRGPWGQPQHF
-	TRBV9	TRBJ2-1	TRBD2	TGTGCCAGCAGTGCACCTAGCGGGGGATACAATGAGCAGTTCTTC	CASSAPSGGYNEQFF
-	TRBV3-1/TRBV3-2	TRBJ2-5	TRBD2	TGTGCCAGCAGCCAGAACCCCATGGGACTAACCGCGGAGACCCAGTACTTC	CASSQNPMGLTAETQYF
-	TRBV7-9	TRBJ2-2	TRBD1	TGTGCCAGCAGTAAGCTTGGGACAGGGGGCACCGGGGAGCTGTTTTTT	CASSKLGTGGTGELFF
-	TRBV7-9	TRBJ2-5	TRBD2	TGTGCCAGCAGTCTTACTCTAGCGGCCCAAGAGACCCAGTACTTC	CASSLTLAAQETQYF
-	TRBV27	TRBJ1-2	TRBD1	TGTGCCAGCAGTCCTCGGGACAGGGGGCCGGTTGGCTACACCTTC	CASSPRDRGPVGYTF
-	TRBV15	TRBJ1-2	-	TGTGCCACCAGCAGAGAGGGCGTAGGAGGCTACACCTTC	CATSREGVGGYTF
-	TRBV4-1	TRBJ2-1	TRBD1	TGCGCCAGCAGCCAGCTACCGGGACAGGGAAACAATGAGCAGTTCTTC	CASSQLPGQGNNEQFF
few	TRBV4-3	TRBJ2-3	TRBD1	TGCGCCAGCAGCCAAGCCCTGGGACAGGGAAGCACAGATACGCAGTATTTT	CASSQALGQGSTDTQYF
-	TRBV2	TRBJ2-5	TRBD2	TGTGCCAGCAGGAGACTAGCGGGGAGCCAAGAGACCCAGTACTTC	CASRRLAGSQETQYF
-	TRBV9	TRBJ2-3	TRBD2	TGTGCCAGCAGCGTAACTAGCGGGGGAGGAGATACGCAGTATTTT	CASSVTSGGGDTQYF
-	TRBV3-1/TRBV3-2	TRBJ2-2	-	TGTGCCAGCAGCCTGGTGGCAGGGGCTGGCGGGGAGCTGTTTTTT	CASSLVAGAGGELFF
-	TRBV15	TRBJ1-1	-	TGTGCCACCAGCAGAGAACCGCGGAAGACGAGTATCGGAGCTTTCTTT	CATSREPRKTSIGAFF
-	TRBV9	TRBJ2-3	TRBD2	TGTGCCAGCAACCTAGCGGGGGGAACAGATACGCAGTATTTT	CASNLAGGTDTQYF
-	TRBV3-1/TRBV3-2	TRBJ2-3	TRBD1	TGTGCCAGCAGCGGGACAGGGAGGACAGATACGCAGTATTTT	CASSGTGRTDTQYF
-	TRBV7-8	TRBJ1-1	-	TGTGCCAGCAGCAGGTCAGGGATGGGCACTGAAGCTTTCTTT	CASSRSGMGTEAFF
-	TRBV18	TRBJ2-7	-	TGTGCCAGCTCCCTCACAGGGAGTGAGCTAGACGAGCAGTACTTC	CASSLTGSELDEQYF
-	TRBV29-1	TRBJ1-3	-	TGCAGCGTTGAGGGGCCTGGAAACACCATATATTTT	CSVEGPGNTIYF
-	TRBV6-5	TRBJ1-5	-	TGTGCCAGCAGTTATTCCCAGGGCAATCAGCCCCAGCATTTT	CASSYSQGNQPQHF
few	TRBV6-5	TRBJ2-3	-	TGTGCCAGCAGAACACCAGATACGCAGTATTTT	CASRTPDTQYF
once	TRBV12-3/TRBV12-4	TRBJ2-7	-	TGTGCCAGCAGGGGAGGAACCTACGAGCAGTACTTC	CASRGGTYEQYF
-	TRBV24-1	TRBJ2-7	TRBD1	TGTGCCACCAGTGATGCAGGGGGCAACGAGCAGTACTTC	CATSDAGGNEQYF
-	TRBV11-2	TRBJ2-2	-	TGTGCCAGCAGCTCGCGGGTGGGGCGGGGAGGTACCGGGGAGCTGTTTTTT	CASSSRVGRGGTGELFF
-	TRBV5-4	TRBJ1-1	TRBD1	TGTGCCAGCAGCTTGGAGGGACAGGGGAAGACTGAAGCTTTCTTT	CASSLEGQGKTEAFF